This is a list of T cell receptor beta chains from one sample in a study of blood T cell repertoires in COVID-19. Sequencing was performed with immunoSEQ multiplex PCR; in TCRdb, only in-frame clones are kept and a portion is missing. The sample holds around 220,000 clones, roughly 87% seen once. Material: peripheral blood. The origin of the receptors is a middle-aged man with active or convalescent COVID-19. Each CDR3 is given with its conserved first and last residue. A D gene is named only where the DNA matches it firmly. Clone size is shown for a subset of rows, as once, few, many or a class of expanded clone.

V	size	D	J	CDR3	DNA
TRBV27	.	.	TRBJ2-7	CASSFRGGDSYEQYF	TGTGCCAGCAGTTTTAGGGGGGGGGACTCCTACGAGCAGTACTTC
TRBV7-9	.	TRBD2	TRBJ2-1	CASSSLLMAGGPGEQFF	TGTGCCAGCAGCTCTCTCTTGATGGCGGGAGGGCCCGGTGAGCAGTTCTTC
TRBV4-1	.	TRBD2	TRBJ2-1	CASSQAVLAGGLNEQFF	TGCGCCAGCAGCCAAGCAGTGCTAGCGGGAGGGCTAAATGAGCAGTTCTTC
TRBV10-3	once	.	TRBJ2-5	CAISEGSGVYQETQYF	TGTGCCATCAGTGAGGGTAGCGGCGTGTACCAAGAGACCCAGTACTTC
TRBV4-2	.	TRBD1	TRBJ1-1	CASSQAGGGAFF	TGTGCCAGCAGCCAAGCAGGGGGCGGGGCTTTCTTT
TRBV7-9	once	TRBD2	TRBJ2-1	CASSSPGGVRSYEQFF	TGTGCCAGCAGCTCCCCCGGGGGGGTCAGGTCGTATGAGCAGTTCTTC
TRBV29-1	.	.	TRBJ2-1	CSVEGQGENEQFF	TGCAGCGTTGAAGGGCAGGGTGAGAATGAGCAGTTCTTC
TRBV11-2	.	.	TRBJ1-2	CASSLVAKNYGYTF	TGTGCCAGCAGCTTAGTAGCCAAAAACTATGGCTACACCTTC
TRBV11-1	.	.	TRBJ2-3	CASSLGGGYTQYF	TGTGCCAGCAGCTTAGGAGGAGGGTATACGCAGTATTTT
TRBV28	.	.	TRBJ1-4	CASSSETGLTNEKLFF	TGTGCCAGCAGTTCCGAAACAGGGCTAACTAATGAAAAACTGTTTTTT
TRBV5-1	.	.	TRBJ1-5	CASSLDGGNNQPQHF	TGCGCCAGCAGCTTGGACGGGGGAAACAATCAGCCCCAGCATTTT
TRBV19	.	.	TRBJ2-2	CATEAGAGTGELFF	TGTGCCACAGAGGCGGGGGCAGGGACCGGGGAGCTGTTTTTT
TRBV5-1	.	TRBD1	TRBJ1-1	CASSQSPQGASTEAFF	TGCGCCAGCAGCCAGAGCCCACAGGGGGCAAGCACTGAAGCTTTCTTT
TRBV9	.	.	TRBJ2-7	CASSGSGDSSYEQYF	TGTGCCAGCAGCGGTAGCGGAGACTCTTCCTACGAGCAGTACTTC
TRBV4-1	.	TRBD1	TRBJ1-1	CASSQGVGGQMNTEAFF	TGCGCCAGCAGCCAGGGGGTAGGGGGACAGATGAACACTGAAGCTTTCTTT
TRBV5-1	.	.	TRBJ1-1	CASSPDIMNTEAFF	TGCGCCAGCAGCCCGGACATAATGAACACTGAAGCTTTCTTT
TRBV25-1	.	.	TRBJ1-1	CASSESLTANTEAFF	TGTGCCAGCAGTGAATCCCTCACAGCTAACACTGAAGCTTTCTTT